This T cell receptor (beta chain) was captured by sequencing in a study of CD8 T cells in ankylosing spondylitis. Findings and limits, study-wide: Disease-linked clones reportedly concentrated significantly in matched ankylosing spondylitis synovial fluid. What seemed typical of ankylosing spondylitis blood was a TCR beta motif built from eight highly homologous variants. Some of the motif variants had earlier been found in reactive arthritis patients' fluid and blood.

Germline V CDR1 and CDR2: DFQATT, SNEGSKA (reference sequence). V lost 8 bases, J lost 4 bases, and 28 bases lay in between. The CDR3 runs to 17 residues. Scientists made TCR beta libraries using quantitative 5'-RACE with molecular barcodes. MiXCR, run by TCRdb on the 5' RACE reads, gives a single entry per CDR3 protein. Of about 120,000 distinct CDR3 sequences in the sample, around 15% were seen once. This clonotype was detected a few times. Its target is not known. Sequencing was done on a sample of blood, either unsorted or a sorted T cell fraction (not recorded which). The J gene is TRBJ2-3, the V gene TRBV20-1, with D maybe TRBD2 (6 bases). The origin of this receptor is a female donor with ankylosing spondylitis or in good health (not recorded which). The CDR3 here is CSTLRVAGPRTADTQYF. The CDR3 nucleotides read TGCAGTACCCTGCGAGTGGCGGGACCCCGAACCGCAGATACGCAGTATTTT.